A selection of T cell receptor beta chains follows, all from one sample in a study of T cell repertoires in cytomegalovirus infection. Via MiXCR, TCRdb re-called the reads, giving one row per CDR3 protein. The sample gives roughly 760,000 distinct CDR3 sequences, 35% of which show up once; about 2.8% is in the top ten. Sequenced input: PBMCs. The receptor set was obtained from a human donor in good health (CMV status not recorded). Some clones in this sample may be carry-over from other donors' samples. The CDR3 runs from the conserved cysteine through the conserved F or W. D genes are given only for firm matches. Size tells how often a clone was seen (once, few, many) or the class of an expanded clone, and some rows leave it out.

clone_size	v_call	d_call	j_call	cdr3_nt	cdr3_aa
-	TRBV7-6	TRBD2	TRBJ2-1	TGTGCCAGCAGCTTAGCGCTTCGGCGGGAGCCCTACAATGAGCAGTTCTTC	CASSLALRREPYNEQFF
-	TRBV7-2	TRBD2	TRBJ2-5	TGTGCCAGCAGCTTATCACCCGGGAGGTCTGTCCGGACCCAGTACTTC	CASSLSPGRSVRTQYF
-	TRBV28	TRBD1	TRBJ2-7	TGTGCCAGCAGTTTCTTGGGACAGGGATTTGGCGAGCAGTACTTC	CASSFLGQGFGEQYF
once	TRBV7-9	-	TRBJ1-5	TGTGCCAGCAGCTTGGCCCCCTTTAGCAATCAGCCCCAGCATTTT	CASSLAPFSNQPQHF
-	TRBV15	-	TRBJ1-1	TGTGCCACCAGCAGAGCCTTGGGAGACCACACTGAAGCTTTCTTT	CATSRALGDHTEAFF
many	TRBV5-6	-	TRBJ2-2	TGTGCCAGCAGCTTGGTTATGAATCCCGGGGAGCTGTTTTTT	CASSLVMNPGELFF
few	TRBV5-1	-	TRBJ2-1	TGCGCCAGCAGCTCCAGGGCGGGTGGGATAGTCGATGAGCAGTTCTTC	CASSSRAGGIVDEQFF
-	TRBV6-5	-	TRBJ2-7	TGTGCCAGCATTTACTCGATTTGGGGACCCTACTACGAGCAGTACTTC	CASIYSIWGPYYEQYF
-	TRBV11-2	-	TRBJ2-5	TGTGCCAGCAGCCAAGGGGGGGAAGAGACCCAGTACTTC	CASSQGGEETQYF
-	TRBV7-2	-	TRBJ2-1	TGTGCCAGCAGCCTGCCGAGGGATTTAATACGCAAAGAGCAGTTCTTC	CASSLPRDLIRKEQFF
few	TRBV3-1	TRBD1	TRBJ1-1	TGTGCCAGCAGCCAAGAAGGTTTATCGCAGGGGGGGACTGAAGCTTTCTTT	CASSQEGLSQGGTEAFF
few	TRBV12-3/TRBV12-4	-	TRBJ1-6	TGTGCCAGCAGTTTAAAATTTCCTGGAGGCAATTCACCCCTCCACTTT	CASSLKFPGGNSPLHF
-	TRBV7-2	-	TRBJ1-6	TGTGCCAGCAGCTTGCAGGGATCTACCTATAATTCACCCCTCCACTTT	CASSLQGSTYNSPLHF
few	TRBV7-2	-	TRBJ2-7	TGTGCCAGCAGCTTAGCGACCGACGGGTACGAGCAGTACTTC	CASSLATDGYEQYF
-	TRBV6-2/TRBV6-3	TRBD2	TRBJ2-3	TGTGCCAGCAGTTACTCGAGGACTAGCGGGAGTATCACAGATACGCAGTATTTT	CASSYSRTSGSITDTQYF
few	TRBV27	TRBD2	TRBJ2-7	TGTGCCAGCAGTTTATCGCGGGAGGGTTACGAGCAGTACTTC	CASSLSREGYEQYF
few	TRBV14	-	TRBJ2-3	TGTGCCAGCAGCACTTTCCAGGGTACGCAGTATTTT	CASSTFQGTQYF
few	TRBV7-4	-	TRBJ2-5	TGTGCCAGCACCCCGGACGCCGAGTACCAAGAGACCCAGTACTTC	CASTPDAEYQETQYF
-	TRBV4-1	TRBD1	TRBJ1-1	TGCGCCAGCAGCCCCGTGACAGGGGCGGCGAACACTGAAGCTTTCTTT	CASSPVTGAANTEAFF
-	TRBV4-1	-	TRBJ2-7	TGCGCCAGCAGCCAAGAAGGACAGAATTTATTCTACGAGCAGTACTTC	CASSQEGQNLFYEQYF
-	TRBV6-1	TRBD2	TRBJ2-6	TGTACCAGCACCTCGGGGAGGGCTGACGGGGCCAACGTCCTGACTTTC	CTSTSGRADGANVLTF
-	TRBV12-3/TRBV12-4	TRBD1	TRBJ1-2	TGTGCCAGCGGCCCGGGACAGGGGTCAAACTATGGCTACACCTTC	CASGPGQGSNYGYTF
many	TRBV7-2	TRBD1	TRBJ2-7	TGTGCCAGCAGCTTAAACAGGGGCTTAACCTACGAGCAGTACTTC	CASSLNRGLTYEQYF
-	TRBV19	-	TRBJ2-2	TGTGCCAGTATTCGGGCCGGGGAGCTGTTTTTT	CASIRAGELFF
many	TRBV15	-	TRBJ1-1	TGTGCCACCAGCAGAGTTATGAACACTGAAGCTTTCTTT	CATSRVMNTEAFF
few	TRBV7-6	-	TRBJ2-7	TGTGCCAGCAGCTTAGATTTCCCTCCCGAGCAGTACTTC	CASSLDFPPEQYF
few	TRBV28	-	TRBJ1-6	TGTGCCAGCAGGGGGGTTTACAGGGAGCAGGGTGGCGCGCCCCTCCACTTT	CASRGVYREQGGAPLHF
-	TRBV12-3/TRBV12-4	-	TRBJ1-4	TGTGCCAGCACCTTTGTAGGGTCGTTGGGAAAACTGTTTTTT	CASTFVGSLGKLFF
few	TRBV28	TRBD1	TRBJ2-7	TGTGCCAGCAGTCCCGGCGGACAGGCCTACGAGCAGTACTTC	CASSPGGQAYEQYF
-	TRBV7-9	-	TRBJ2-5	TGTGCCAGCAGCCCCCCCCAGGTCCAAGAGACCCAGTACTTC	CASSPPQVQETQYF
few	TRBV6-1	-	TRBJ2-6	TGTGCCAGCAGTGAACGTCAAGCTGCCGTCCTGACTTTC	CASSERQAAVLTF
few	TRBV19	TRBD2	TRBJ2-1	TGTGCCAGTAGTATATACGCGACTAGCGGGAGGGAAGAGCAGTTCTTC	CASSIYATSGREEQFF
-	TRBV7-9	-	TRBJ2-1	TGTGCCAGCAGCCCCAACCTTGTGACCTACAATGAGCAGTTCTTC	CASSPNLVTYNEQFF
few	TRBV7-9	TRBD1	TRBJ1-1	TGTGCCAGCAGCTTGGACAGGGGGAGTTTTGAAGCTTTCTTT	CASSLDRGSFEAFF
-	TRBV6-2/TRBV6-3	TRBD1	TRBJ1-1	TGTGCCAGCAGTTACGGGTCGGGACAGCAGAACACTGAATCTTTCTTT	CASSYGSGQQNTESFF